A selection of T cell receptor beta chains follows, all from one sample in a study of blood T cell repertoires in COVID-19. Generated by immunoSEQ multiplex PCR, the TCRdb table keeps only in-frame clones and is missing some. The sample has roughly 280,000 clones; around four fifths are singletons. The sequenced sample consisted of peripheral blood. Receptor source: a man aged 55 to 69 with acute or convalescent COVID-19. Each CDR3 is given with its conserved first and last residue. A D gene is named only where the DNA matches it firmly. Size is stated for part of the rows, as once, few or many counts, or as a class when the clone is expanded.

d_call	v_call	clone_size	j_call	cdr3_nt	cdr3_aa
TRBD2	TRBV10-3	.	TRBJ2-1	TGTGCCATCAAGACTAGCGGGACTAACAATGAGCAGTTCTTC	CAIKTSGTNNEQFF
TRBD2	TRBV19	.	TRBJ2-1	TGTGCCAGTAGTATAGTCGGACTAGCGCGCTCCTACAATGAGCAGTTCTTC	CASSIVGLARSYNEQFF
.	TRBV9	.	TRBJ1-2	TGTGCCAGCAGCGTAGTGGGGGGTTATGGCTACACCTTC	CASSVVGGYGYTF
.	TRBV7-9	.	TRBJ1-5	TGTGCCAGCAGCCCACGTGGGGGGGCATATGAGCCCCAGCATTTT	CASSPRGGAYEPQHF
TRBD1	TRBV11-2	.	TRBJ1-1	TGTGCCAGCAGCATAGGGACCCAACAGGGGACTGAAGCTTTCTTT	CASSIGTQQGTEAFF
TRBD2	TRBV6-4	.	TRBJ2-2	TGTGCCAGCAGTGACTTCCCTCCGGGACTAGCGGGGGGAACCGGGGAGCTGTTTTTT	CASSDFPPGLAGGTGELFF
TRBD1	TRBV10-2	once	TRBJ2-7	TGCGCCAGCAGTGGGGCCCCGACAGGGTTAAGGAACGAGCAGTACTTC	CASSGAPTGLRNEQYF
.	TRBV28	.	TRBJ1-5	TGTGCCAGCAGTTTGAACCAGCGTAGACAGGGCAATCAGCCCCAGCATTTT	CASSLNQRRQGNQPQHF
TRBD1	TRBV28	.	TRBJ1-2	TGTGCCAGCAGTCAACCGAGACAGGGAACCGTCTATGGCTACACCTTC	CASSQPRQGTVYGYTF
.	TRBV18	.	TRBJ2-7	TGTGCCAGCTCACCAAGGGACCGGGACATCGACTACGAGCAGTACTTC	CASSPRDRDIDYEQYF
.	TRBV7-9	few	TRBJ2-1	TGTGCCAGCAGCTTATACTCAAATGAGCAGTTCTTC	CASSLYSNEQFF
TRBD1	TRBV19	once	TRBJ1-5	TGTGCCAGTAGTATATTTCTGACAGGGGGCGGTCAGCCCCAGCATTTT	CASSIFLTGGGQPQHF
TRBD2	TRBV6-5	.	TRBJ2-2	TGTGCGACTACCAGGGACTATAGGTACACCGGGGAGCTGTTTTTT	CATTRDYRYTGELFF
.	TRBV10-3	.	TRBJ2-6	TGTGCCATCGGCCTTTTGGGGCGCGGATCCCCTGGGGCCAACGTCCTGACTTTC	CAIGLLGRGSPGANVLTF
.	TRBV13	.	TRBJ2-1	TGTGCCAGCAGCCGCGGGCGGGGGCGCAATGAGCAGTTCTTC	CASSRGRGRNEQFF
.	TRBV20-1	few	TRBJ1-1	TGCAGTGCTAGTCGGCCAGGGAACACTGAAGCTTTCTTT	CSASRPGNTEAFF
TRBD1	TRBV30	.	TRBJ1-1	TGTGCCTGGAGGCGACAGGGGGCGGGCTCTGAAGCTTTCTTT	CAWRRQGAGSEAFF
TRBD1	TRBV7-6	.	TRBJ2-7	TGTGCCAGCAGCTTAAGGACAGGGTTAGACGAGCAGTACTTC	CASSLRTGLDEQYF
TRBD2	TRBV2	.	TRBJ2-5	TGTGCCAGCAGCCCCCGCGGGGGGAAAGAGACCCAGTACTTC	CASSPRGGKETQYF
.	TRBV5-1	few	TRBJ1-6	TGCGCCAGCAGCTTGGATGGCAGAAATAATTCACCCCTCCACTTT	CASSLDGRNNSPLHF
.	TRBV7-6	.	TRBJ2-3	TGTGCCAGCAGCTTGCGGGACTCCATAAACACAGATACGCAGTATTTT	CASSLRDSINTDTQYF
.	TRBV6-5	.	TRBJ2-7	TGTGCCAGCAGCCGAACCACAGGGAGCTCCTACGAGCAGTACTTC	CASSRTTGSSYEQYF
TRBD1	TRBV7-3	.	TRBJ1-6	TGTGCCAGCAGCCTCGACAGGGGTTTTTGGTCACCCCTCCACTTT	CASSLDRGFWSPLHF
TRBD2	TRBV7-8	few	TRBJ2-3	TGTGCCAGCAGCACCCGACTGGCGGGGGGGGATACGCAGTATTTT	CASSTRLAGGDTQYF
.	TRBV9	.	TRBJ2-3	TGTGCCAGCAGCGTAGTCCCTAGCGCCACAGATACGCAGTATTTT	CASSVVPSATDTQYF
.	TRBV6-1	.	TRBJ1-5	TGTGCCAGCAGTGAAGGCAGGGCTGGGACTGGCAATCAGCCCCAGCATTTT	CASSEGRAGTGNQPQHF
.	TRBV7-7	.	TRBJ1-2	TGTGCTAGCAGCTCGACAGGTACCTATGGCTACACCTTC	CASSSTGTYGYTF
.	TRBV14	few	TRBJ1-3	TGTGCCAGCAGCCAACCGGTCGCCAACACCATATATTTT	CASSQPVANTIYF
TRBD1	TRBV12-5	.	TRBJ1-5	TGTGCTAGTGGTTTGGTTACGGGACAGCTAACAAATAGCAATCAGCCCCAGCATTTT	CASGLVTGQLTNSNQPQHF
.	TRBV19	.	TRBJ2-7	TGTGCCAGTGCAAGGAGCCCCTACGAGCAGTACTTC	CASARSPYEQYF
TRBD2	TRBV5-1	.	TRBJ2-7	TGCGCCAGCAGCTTCCTACCGCTAGCGGGAGGGCCAGGGGCCCCCTACGAGCAGTACTTC	CASSFLPLAGGPGAPYEQYF
.	TRBV19	.	TRBJ1-2	TGTGCCAGTAGTCCCTGGACAGCCGTAAACTATGGCTACACCTTC	CASSPWTAVNYGYTF
TRBD1	TRBV28	.	TRBJ2-2	TGTGCCAGCAGTTTACAGGGGGTAAACACCGGGGAGCTGTTTTTT	CASSLQGVNTGELFF
TRBD1	TRBV11-2	.	TRBJ1-2	TGTGCCAGCAGCCCTCTGTCCCGGGACAGGGGAAGTGGCTACACCTTC	CASSPLSRDRGSGYTF
TRBD2	TRBV10-2	.	TRBJ2-1	TGCGCCAGCAGTGAGTCTGTTCCCGGCGGGAGGGCCCACAATGAGCAGTTCTTC	CASSESVPGGRAHNEQFF
TRBD1	TRBV6-1	.	TRBJ2-7	TGTGCCAGCAGTGATATGGACAGGCCGACGCAGTACTTC	CASSDMDRPTQYF
TRBD1	TRBV5-1	.	TRBJ2-3	TGCGCCAGCAGCCTCCGGGACAGGGGATCAGGTACGCAGTATTTT	CASSLRDRGSGTQYF
TRBD1	TRBV28	few	TRBJ1-2	TGTGCCAGCAGTTCTCAGGGGGCTTGGTATGGCTACACCTTC	CASSSQGAWYGYTF
TRBD2	TRBV6-1	once	TRBJ2-7	TGTGCCAGCAGTGAAAAGAGGCTAGCGGGAAACAACGAGCAGTACTTC	CASSEKRLAGNNEQYF
TRBD1	TRBV27	few	TRBJ2-2	TGTGCCAGCAGTTTAATAGGGGGCTTTAAGGGGACCGGGGAGCTGTTTTTT	CASSLIGGFKGTGELFF
.	TRBV3-1/TRBV3-2	.	TRBJ1-1	TGTGCCAGCAGCCCCCGCGGGGGCTACACTGAAGCTTTCTTT	CASSPRGGYTEAFF
.	TRBV27	.	TRBJ2-2	TGTGCCAGCAGTTTTACGACAGGACCCGTGAACGACACCGGGGAGCTGTTTTTT	CASSFTTGPVNDTGELFF
TRBD1	TRBV7-2	once	TRBJ2-7	TGTGCCAGCAGCGCCACGTGGACAGGGTACGAGCAGTACTTC	CASSATWTGYEQYF
TRBD2	TRBV2	few	TRBJ2-7	TGTGCCAGCTCTCTGGCTAGCGGGGTCTCCTACGAGCAGTACTTC	CASSLASGVSYEQYF
.	TRBV9	few	TRBJ2-7	TGTGCCAGCAGCGTAGGGCCGGGGGATTCCTACGAGCAGTACTTC	CASSVGPGDSYEQYF
TRBD1	TRBV7-8	once	TRBJ1-2	TGTGCCAGCAGCCCAGGACAGGGTTATGGCTACACCTTC	CASSPGQGYGYTF
TRBD2	TRBV3-1/TRBV3-2	.	TRBJ2-7	TGTGCCAGCAGCCAAGATCTGGTAGCGGGGGATGCCGAGCAGTACTTC	CASSQDLVAGDAEQYF
TRBD2	TRBV7-2	.	TRBJ2-1	TGTGCCAGCAGCTTAGGGCCAGCGGGGGATGAGCAGTTCTTC	CASSLGPAGDEQFF
TRBD1	TRBV15	.	TRBJ1-2	TGTGCCACCAGCAGTGATGACAGGGGGTATAACTATGGCTACACCTTC	CATSSDDRGYNYGYTF
.	TRBV6-5	.	TRBJ1-4	TGTGCCAGCAGGAAACCTTCCGGGGAAAAACTGTTTTTT	CASRKPSGEKLFF
.	TRBV10-3	.	TRBJ1-2	TGTGCCATCAAAGGCGCAGGGGAAAACTATGGCTACACCTTC	CAIKGAGENYGYTF
.	TRBV28	.	TRBJ1-1	TGTGCCAGCAGTCCAGGACAGTGGAACACTGAAGCTTTCTTT	CASSPGQWNTEAFF
TRBD1	TRBV6-5	.	TRBJ1-2	TGTGCCAGCAGCCCCCCAACAGGGGACGTTGGCTACACCTTC	CASSPPTGDVGYTF
TRBD1	TRBV10-1	.	TRBJ2-7	TGCGCCAGCAGTGTTGGGACAGGGGGCTACGAGCAGTACTTC	CASSVGTGGYEQYF
TRBD1	TRBV7-9	.	TRBJ2-3	TGTGCCAGCAGCTCAATCCGGGACAGGGGGACAGATACGCAGTATTTT	CASSSIRDRGTDTQYF
TRBD1	TRBV9	.	TRBJ2-5	TGTGCCAGCAGCGTAGAAGGGGACAGACAAGAGACCCAGTACTTC	CASSVEGDRQETQYF